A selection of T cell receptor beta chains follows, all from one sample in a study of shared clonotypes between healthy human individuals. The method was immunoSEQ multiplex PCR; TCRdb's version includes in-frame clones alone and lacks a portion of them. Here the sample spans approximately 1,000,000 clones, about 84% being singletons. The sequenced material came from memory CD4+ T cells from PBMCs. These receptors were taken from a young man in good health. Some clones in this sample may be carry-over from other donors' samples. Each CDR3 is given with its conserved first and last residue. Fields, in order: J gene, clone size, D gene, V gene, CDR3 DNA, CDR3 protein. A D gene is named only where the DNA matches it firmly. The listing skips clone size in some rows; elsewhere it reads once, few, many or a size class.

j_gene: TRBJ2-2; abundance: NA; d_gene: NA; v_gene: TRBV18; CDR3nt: TGTGCCAGCTCACCCGGGAGAGGAGAGGGCGGCACCGGGGAGCTGTTTTTT; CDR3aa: CASSPGRGEGGTGELFF
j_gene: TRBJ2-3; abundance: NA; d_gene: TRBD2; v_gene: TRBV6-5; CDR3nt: TGTGCCAGCAGGAGCGGACTAGCAGATACGCAGTATTTT; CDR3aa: CASRSGLADTQYF
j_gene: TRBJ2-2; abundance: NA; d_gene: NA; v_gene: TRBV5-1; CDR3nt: TGCGCCAGCAGCTTGGCGGACTGGCCCTCGTACACCGGGGAGCTGTTTTTT; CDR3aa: CASSLADWPSYTGELFF
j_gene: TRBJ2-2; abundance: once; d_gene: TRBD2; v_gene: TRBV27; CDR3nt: TGTGCCAGCAGTTTAAGGGGTGCGGGAGCGAACACCGGGGAGCTGTTTTTT; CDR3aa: CASSLRGAGANTGELFF
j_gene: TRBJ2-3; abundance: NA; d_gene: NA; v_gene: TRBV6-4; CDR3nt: TGTGCCAGCAGTGATGAGGCCCAAGATACGCAGTATTTT; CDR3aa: CASSDEAQDTQYF
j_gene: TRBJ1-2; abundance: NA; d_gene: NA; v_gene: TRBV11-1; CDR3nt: TGTGCCAGCAGCCGAATTACAGGGCTTTGGGACTATGGCTACACCTTC; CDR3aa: CASSRITGLWDYGYTF
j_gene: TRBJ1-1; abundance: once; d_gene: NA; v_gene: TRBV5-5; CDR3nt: TGTGCCAGCAGCTTGGTACCGGGGCGGAACACTGAAGCTTTCTTT; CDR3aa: CASSLVPGRNTEAFF
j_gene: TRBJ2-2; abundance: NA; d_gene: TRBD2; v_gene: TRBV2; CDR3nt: TGTGCCAGCACCACCTACCCTAGCGGGGGAACGAACACCGGGGAGCTGTTTTTT; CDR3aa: CASTTYPSGGTNTGELFF
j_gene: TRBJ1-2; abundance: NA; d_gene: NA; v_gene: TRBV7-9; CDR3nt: TGTGCCAGCAGCCCGAACAGGGACTTCTGGCGGGGCTACACCTTC; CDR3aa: CASSPNRDFWRGYTF
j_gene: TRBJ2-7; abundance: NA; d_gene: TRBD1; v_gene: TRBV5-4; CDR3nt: TGTGCCAGCAGCATAGGACAGGGTTTCGCCTACGAGCAGTACTTC; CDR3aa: CASSIGQGFAYEQYF
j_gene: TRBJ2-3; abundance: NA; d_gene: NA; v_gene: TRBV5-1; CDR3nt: TGCGCCAGCAGCTCCGATCCTTCAGATACGCAGTATTTT; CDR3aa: CASSSDPSDTQYF
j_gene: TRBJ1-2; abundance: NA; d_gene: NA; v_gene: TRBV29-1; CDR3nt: TGCAGCGTTGATCTGGGCTCATTAGGGTATGGCTACACCTTC; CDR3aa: CSVDLGSLGYGYTF
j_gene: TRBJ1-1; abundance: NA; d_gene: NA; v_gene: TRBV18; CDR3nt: TGTGCCAGCTCACCATCAGGGACCCCTGAAGCTTTCTTT; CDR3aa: CASSPSGTPEAFF
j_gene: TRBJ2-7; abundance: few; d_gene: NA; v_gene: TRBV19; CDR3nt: TGTGCCAGTAGTACGTACAGGGATCGGACCTACGAGCAGTACTTC; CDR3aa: CASSTYRDRTYEQYF
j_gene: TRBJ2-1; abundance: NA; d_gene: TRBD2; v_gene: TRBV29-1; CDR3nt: TGCAGCGTTGTGGTAGCGGGAGCCTCTAACAATGAGCAGTTCTTC; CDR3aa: CSVVVAGASNNEQFF
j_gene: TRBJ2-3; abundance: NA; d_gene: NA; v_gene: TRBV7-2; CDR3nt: TGTGCCAGCAGCTTAGGCGAGGGGGGGACGCAGTATTTT; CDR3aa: CASSLGEGGTQYF
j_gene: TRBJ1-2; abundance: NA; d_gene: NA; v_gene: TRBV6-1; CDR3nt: TGTGCCAGCAGTGGGGGGCCCGTCCTGGGCTACACCTTC; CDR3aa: CASSGGPVLGYTF
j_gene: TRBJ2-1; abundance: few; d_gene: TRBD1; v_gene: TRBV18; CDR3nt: TGTGCCAGCTCACCCGGGACAGGGTCTTATGAGCAGTTCTTC; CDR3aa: CASSPGTGSYEQFF
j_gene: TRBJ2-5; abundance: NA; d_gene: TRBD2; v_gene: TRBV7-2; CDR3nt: TGTGCCAGCAGCCATACTAGCGGGAGGGCCCAGGAGACCCAGTACTTC; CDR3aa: CASSHTSGRAQETQYF
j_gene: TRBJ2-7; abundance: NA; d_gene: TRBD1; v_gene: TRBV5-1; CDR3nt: TGCGCCAGCAGCTTGGCGGGACAGGGGCCCTACGAGCAGTACTTC; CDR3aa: CASSLAGQGPYEQYF
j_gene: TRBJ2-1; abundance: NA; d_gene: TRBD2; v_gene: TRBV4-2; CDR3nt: TGTGCCAGCAGCCAAGAGGGTGGGAGGGCCTACAATGAGCAGTTCTTC; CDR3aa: CASSQEGGRAYNEQFF
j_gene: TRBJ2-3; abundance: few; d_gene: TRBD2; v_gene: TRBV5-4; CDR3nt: TGTGCCAGCAGCTTGACGGGAGGGCGGGCAGATACGCAGTATTTT; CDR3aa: CASSLTGGRADTQYF
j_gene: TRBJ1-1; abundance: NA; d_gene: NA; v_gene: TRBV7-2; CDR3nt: TGTGCCAGCAGGATTATGGAAGGGACTGAAGCTTTCTTT; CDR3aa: CASRIMEGTEAFF
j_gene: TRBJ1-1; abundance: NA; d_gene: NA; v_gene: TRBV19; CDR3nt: TGTGCCAGTAGTATGGCCAGGATCTTCCCTGAAGCTTTCTTT; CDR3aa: CASSMARIFPEAFF
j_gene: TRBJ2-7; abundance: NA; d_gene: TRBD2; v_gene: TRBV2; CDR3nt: TGTGCCAGTGGGGGGGCGGGAGGCGAGCAGTACTTC; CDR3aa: CASGGAGGEQYF
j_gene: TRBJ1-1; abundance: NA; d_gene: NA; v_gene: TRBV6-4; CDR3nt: TGTGCCAGCAGTGACTTGCCGGACACTGAAGCTTTCTTT; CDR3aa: CASSDLPDTEAFF
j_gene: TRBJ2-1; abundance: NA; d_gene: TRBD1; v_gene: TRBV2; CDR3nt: TGTGCCAGCAGTGAAGCGAGGACAGGGGAGTTCTTC; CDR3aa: CASSEARTGEFF
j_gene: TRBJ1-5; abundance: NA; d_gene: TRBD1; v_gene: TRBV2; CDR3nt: TGTGCCAGCAGTGGGACAGGGCTTCGGCAGCCCCAGCATTTT; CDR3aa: CASSGTGLRQPQHF
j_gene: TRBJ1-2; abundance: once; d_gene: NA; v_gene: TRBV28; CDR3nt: TGTGCCGTCTACACTGCGAAAAAGATGTTATATGGCTACACCTTC; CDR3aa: CAVYTAKKMLYGYTF
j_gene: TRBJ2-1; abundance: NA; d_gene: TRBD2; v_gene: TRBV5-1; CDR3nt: TGCGCCAGCAGGGCGAGCGGGAGGTCTCCCCGCTCCTACAATGAGCAGTTCTTC; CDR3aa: CASRASGRSPRSYNEQFF
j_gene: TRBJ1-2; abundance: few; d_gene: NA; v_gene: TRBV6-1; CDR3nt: TGTGCCGGCTCACTATCGTACCCACCCAACTATGGCTACACCTTC; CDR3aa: CAGSLSYPPNYGYTF
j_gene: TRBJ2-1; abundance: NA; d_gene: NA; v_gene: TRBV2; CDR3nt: TGTGCCAGCAGTGAAGCTGTAGGGTACTACAATGAGCAGTTCTTC; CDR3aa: CASSEAVGYYNEQFF
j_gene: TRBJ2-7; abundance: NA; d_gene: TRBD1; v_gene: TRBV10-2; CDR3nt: TGCGCCAGCAGTGACCCGGGACAGGGTTTGGTCTACGAGCAGTACTTC; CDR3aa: CASSDPGQGLVYEQYF
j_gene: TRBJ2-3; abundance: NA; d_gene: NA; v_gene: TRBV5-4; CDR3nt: TGTGCCAGCAGCTTTCCGGGACACGAAATCACAGATACGCAGTATTTT; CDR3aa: CASSFPGHEITDTQYF
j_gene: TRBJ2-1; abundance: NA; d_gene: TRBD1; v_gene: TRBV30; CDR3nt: TGTGCCTGGAGTGGAAGAGGGGGCGCGGGTAATGAGCAGTTCTTC; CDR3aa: CAWSGRGGAGNEQFF
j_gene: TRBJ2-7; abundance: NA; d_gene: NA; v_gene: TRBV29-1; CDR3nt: TGCAGCGTTGTTGACCCGTCCTACGAGCAGTACTTC; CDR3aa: CSVVDPSYEQYF
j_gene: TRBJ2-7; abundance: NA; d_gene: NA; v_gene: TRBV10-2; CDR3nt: TGCGCCAGCAGGAGGCACGAGCAGTACTTC; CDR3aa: CASRRHEQYF
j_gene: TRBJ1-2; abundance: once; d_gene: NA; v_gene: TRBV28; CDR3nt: TGTGCCAGCAGACCACTACCCGGGACGGCATATGGCTACACCTTC; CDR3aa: CASRPLPGTAYGYTF
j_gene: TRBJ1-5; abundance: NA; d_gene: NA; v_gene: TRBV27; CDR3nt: TGTGCCAGCAGTCGACACCTTAGCAATCAGCCCCAGCATTTT; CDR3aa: CASSRHLSNQPQHF
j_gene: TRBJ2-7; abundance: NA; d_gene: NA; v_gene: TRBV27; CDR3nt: TGTGCCAGCAGTTTCCTTAGGTCCGGCTACGAGCAGTACTTC; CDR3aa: CASSFLRSGYEQYF
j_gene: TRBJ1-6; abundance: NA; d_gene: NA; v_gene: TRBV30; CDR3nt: TGTGCCTGGAGTTCAACAGGGTACTCACCCCTCCACTTT; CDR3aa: CAWSSTGYSPLHF
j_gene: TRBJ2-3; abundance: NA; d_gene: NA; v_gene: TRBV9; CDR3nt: TGTGCCAGCAGCGTAGTTGGCCTCCGGGGCCCAGATACGCAGTATTTT; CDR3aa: CASSVVGLRGPDTQYF
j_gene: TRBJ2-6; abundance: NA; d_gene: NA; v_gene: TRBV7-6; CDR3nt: TGTGCCAGCAGCTTAGCGTACCTCCGCTCTGGGGCCAACGTCCTGACTTTC; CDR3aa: CASSLAYLRSGANVLTF
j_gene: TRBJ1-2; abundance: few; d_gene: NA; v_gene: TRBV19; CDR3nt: TGTGCCAGTAGCCCAGCTAACTATGGCTACACCTTC; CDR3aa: CASSPANYGYTF
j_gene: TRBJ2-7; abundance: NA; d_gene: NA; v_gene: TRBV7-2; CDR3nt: TGTGCCAGCAGCTTATACATGGCTTCCTACGAGCAGTACTTC; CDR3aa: CASSLYMASYEQYF
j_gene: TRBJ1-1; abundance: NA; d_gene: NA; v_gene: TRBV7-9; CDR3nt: TGTGCCAGCAGCTCCCGGGACACTGAAGCTTTCTTT; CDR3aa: CASSSRDTEAFF
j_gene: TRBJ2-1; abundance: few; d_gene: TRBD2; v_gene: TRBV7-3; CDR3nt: TGTGCCAGCAGCTTAAGTCTTTCGGCGGGAGGGAACAATGAGCAGTTCTTC; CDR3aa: CASSLSLSAGGNNEQFF
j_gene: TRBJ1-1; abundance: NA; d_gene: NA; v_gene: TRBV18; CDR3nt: TGTGCCAGCTCACGTAGGGAACTGAACACTGAAGCTTTCTTT; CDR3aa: CASSRRELNTEAFF
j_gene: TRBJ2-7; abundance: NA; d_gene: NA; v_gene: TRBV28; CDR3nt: TGTGCCAGCAGTAGCGGGCAGAGCAGGTACGAGCAGTACTTC; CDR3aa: CASSSGQSRYEQYF
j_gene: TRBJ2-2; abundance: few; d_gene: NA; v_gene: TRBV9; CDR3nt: TGTGCCAGCAGCGAACAGGGTATCGCCGGGGAGCTGTTTTTT; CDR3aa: CASSEQGIAGELFF
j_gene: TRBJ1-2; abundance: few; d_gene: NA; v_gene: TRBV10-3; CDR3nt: TGTGCCATCAGTGGAGAAGGGCAGGGCTATGGCTACACCTTC; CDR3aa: CAISGEGQGYGYTF
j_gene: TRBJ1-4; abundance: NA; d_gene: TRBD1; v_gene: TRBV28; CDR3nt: TGTGCCAGCAGGTCCGGGACAGGGGATGAAAAACTGTTTTTT; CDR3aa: CASRSGTGDEKLFF
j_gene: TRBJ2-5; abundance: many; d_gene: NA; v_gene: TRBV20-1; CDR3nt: TGCAGTGCAGCTCACGAGACCCAGTACTTC; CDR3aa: CSAAHETQYF
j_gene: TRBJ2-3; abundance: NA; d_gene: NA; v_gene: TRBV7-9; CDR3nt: TGTGCCAGCAGCTTAGAGGGACGGGCAAATACGCAGTATTTT; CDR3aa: CASSLEGRANTQYF
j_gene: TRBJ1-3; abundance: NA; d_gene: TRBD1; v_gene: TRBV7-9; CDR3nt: TGTGCCAGCAGCTTAAGGGACAGGGGGTCTGGAAACACCATATATTTT; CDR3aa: CASSLRDRGSGNTIYF
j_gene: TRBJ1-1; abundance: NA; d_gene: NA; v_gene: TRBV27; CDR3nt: TGTGCCAGCCAGGAGGCCGGCCGGGGCCGGAGCACTGAAGCTTTCTTT; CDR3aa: CASQEAGRGRSTEAFF
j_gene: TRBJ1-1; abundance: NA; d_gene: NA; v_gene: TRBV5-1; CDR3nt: TGCGCCAGCAGCCAAGGCCTGAACACTGAAGCTTTCTTT; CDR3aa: CASSQGLNTEAFF
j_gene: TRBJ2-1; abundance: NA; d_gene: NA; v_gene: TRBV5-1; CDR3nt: TGCGCCAGCAGCTTGGAAAGTGGCTATGAGCAGTTCTTC; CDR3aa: CASSLESGYEQFF
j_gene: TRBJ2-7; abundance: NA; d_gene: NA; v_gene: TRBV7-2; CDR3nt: TGTGCCAGCAGCCGCCCCGGGACACCCGTCAAGTACTTC; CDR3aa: CASSRPGTPVKYF